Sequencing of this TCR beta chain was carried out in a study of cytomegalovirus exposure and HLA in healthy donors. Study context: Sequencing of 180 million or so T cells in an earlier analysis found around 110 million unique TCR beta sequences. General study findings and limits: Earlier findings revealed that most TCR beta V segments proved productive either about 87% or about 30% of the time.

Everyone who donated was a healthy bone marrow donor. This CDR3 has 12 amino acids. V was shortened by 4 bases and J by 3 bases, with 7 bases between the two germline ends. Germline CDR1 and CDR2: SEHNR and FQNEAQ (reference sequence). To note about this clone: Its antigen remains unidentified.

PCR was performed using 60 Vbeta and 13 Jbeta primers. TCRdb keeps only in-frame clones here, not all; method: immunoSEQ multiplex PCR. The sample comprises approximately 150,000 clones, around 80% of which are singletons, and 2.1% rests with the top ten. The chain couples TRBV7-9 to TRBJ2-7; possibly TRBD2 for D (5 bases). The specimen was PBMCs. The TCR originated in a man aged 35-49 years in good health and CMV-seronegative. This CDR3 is CASSSRDYEQYF. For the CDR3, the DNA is TGTGCCAGCAGCTCCCGGGACTACGAGCAGTACTTC.